This T cell receptor beta chain appears in the sequencing data of a study of T-cell reconstitution after alpha-beta-depleted transplantation in children. Unique molecular identifiers were built into the TCRbeta library. MiXCR was run by TCRdb on the PCR reads, yielding one entry per CDR3 protein. The table lists about 310,000 distinct CDR3 sequences, approximately 23% of them singletons. This clonotype was detected only a few times. The antigen is not known. CDR3 length: 14 residues. V lost 4 bases, J lost 2 bases, and 13 bases lay in between. Germline V CDR1 and CDR2: SQVTM, ANQGSEA. Study results and caveats: Hyperexpanded clones declined; after one year, newly produced T cells mostly supplied diversity. Roughly two months post-transplant, alpha-beta T cells reportedly originated from several hundred graft clones that had expanded.

This sequence joins TRBV29-1 and TRBJ2-3; possible D gene TRBD2, 6 bases. This clonotype was obtained from a male patient under 18 who had a stem cell transplant for acute lymphoblastic leukemia, so the T cells may come from the graft donor. The input for sequencing was PBMCs, mostly from graft donor cells, taken 180 days after TCRalphabeta/CD19-depleted stem cell transplant. CDR3: CSVVFGGFTDTQYF. The CDR3 DNA reads as TGCAGCGTTGTATTCGGGGGTTTCACAGATACGCAGTATTTT.